The 2 T cell receptor beta chains presented below share a single source sample, sequenced in a study of blood T cell repertoires in COVID-19. Sequenced by immunoSEQ multiplex PCR; TCRdb stores in-frame clones only, minus some. This repertoire shows 200,000 to 300,000 clones, 91% found once; its top ten account for under 3%. The sample was peripheral blood. These TCRs come from a young adult with COVID-19, enrolled during active disease.

The sample holds a few counts of this clone. The rearrangement uses TRBV24-1 and TRBJ1-2; no definite D call. The CDR3 runs 16 residues. V gave up 2 bases and J gave up 2 bases, with 14 bases separating them. The germline gives CDR1 KGHDR, CDR2 SFDVKD. CDR3 amino acids: CATSDSYYGKNYGYTF. DNA for the CDR3: TGTGCCACCAGTGATTCATATTACGGGAAGAACTATGGCTACACCTTC.

The rearrangement joins TRBV7-2 to TRBJ2-5; D call uncertain. The CDR3 has 13 amino acids. Trimming took off 2 bases at V and 5 bases at J, with 9 bases between the two ends. Germline V gives CDR1 SGHTA, CDR2 FQGNSA. The CDR3 loop reads CASSLPSQETQYF. The CDR3 coding sequence is TGTGCCAGCAGCTTACCGTCACAGGAGACCCAGTACTTC.